This T cell receptor beta chain was profiled in a study of technical replicates of blood from a handful of donors (dated by TCRdb to about 2017). Trimming removed 3 bases from V and 2 bases from J; the gene matches leave 3 bases unexplained. Counted from cysteine to phenylalanine, this CDR3 has 16 amino acids. The only DNA kept is the CDR3, 48 bases in frame from the first base. CDR1 and CDR2, looked up from the germline V gene, are SGHTA and FQGTGA. The library was obtained by the immunoSEQ multiplex PCR assay. TCRdb stores this immuneACCESS table with in-frame sequences only. Part of the clones is absent; in the studies checked, under half of the shortfall reflects unresolved V genes, and no reason is known for the rest. The sample table shows under 85,000 clones, and 85% to 95% are seen once. The biggest ten clones account for 0.41% of the sample. Concerning this clone: Its specific antigen is unknown. Base quality data are lacking; no much larger clone is found one base away.

This receptor chain uses TRBV7-3 and TRBJ2-1, with 11 junctional bases fitting TRBD2. Material: T cells isolated from PBMCs. This clonotype was obtained from a human donor in good health. The CDR3 here reads CASSFSTSGAYNEQFF. At the DNA level, the sequence is TGTGCCAGCAGCTTCTCGACTAGCGGGGCCTACAATGAGCAGTTCTTC.